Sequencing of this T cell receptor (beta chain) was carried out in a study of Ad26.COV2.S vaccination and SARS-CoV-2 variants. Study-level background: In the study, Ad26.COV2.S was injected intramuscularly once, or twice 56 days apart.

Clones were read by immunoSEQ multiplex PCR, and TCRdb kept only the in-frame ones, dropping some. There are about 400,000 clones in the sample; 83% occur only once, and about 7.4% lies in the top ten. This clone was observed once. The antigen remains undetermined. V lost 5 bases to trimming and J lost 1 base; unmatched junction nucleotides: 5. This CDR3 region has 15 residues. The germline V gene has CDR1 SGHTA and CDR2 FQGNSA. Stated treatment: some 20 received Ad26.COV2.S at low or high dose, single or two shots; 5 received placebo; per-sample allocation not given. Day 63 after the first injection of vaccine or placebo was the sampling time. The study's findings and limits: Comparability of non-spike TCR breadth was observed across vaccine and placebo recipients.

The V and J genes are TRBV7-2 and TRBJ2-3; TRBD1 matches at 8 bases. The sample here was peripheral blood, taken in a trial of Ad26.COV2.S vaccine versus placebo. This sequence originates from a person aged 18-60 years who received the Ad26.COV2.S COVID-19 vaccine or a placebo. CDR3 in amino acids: CASSARTGRTDTQYF. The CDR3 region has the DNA TGTGCCAGCAGCGCCCGGACAGGGCGCACAGATACGCAGTATTTT.